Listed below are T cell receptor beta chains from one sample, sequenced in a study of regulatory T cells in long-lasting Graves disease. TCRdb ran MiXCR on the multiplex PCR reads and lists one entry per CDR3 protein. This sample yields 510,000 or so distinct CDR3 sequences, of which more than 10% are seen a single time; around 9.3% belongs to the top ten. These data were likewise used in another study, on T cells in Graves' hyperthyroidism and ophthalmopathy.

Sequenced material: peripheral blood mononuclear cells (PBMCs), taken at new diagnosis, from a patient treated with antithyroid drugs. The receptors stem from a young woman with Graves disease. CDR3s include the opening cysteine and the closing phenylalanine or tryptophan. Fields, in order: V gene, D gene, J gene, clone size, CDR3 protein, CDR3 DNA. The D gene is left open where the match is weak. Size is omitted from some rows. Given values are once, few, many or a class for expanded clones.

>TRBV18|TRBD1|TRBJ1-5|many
CASRDSLSQPQHF
TGTGCCAGCCGGGACAGTCTTAGTCAGCCCCAGCATTTT
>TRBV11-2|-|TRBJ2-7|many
CASRRDGSRQYF
TGTGCCAGCAGGCGAGACGGGTCGAGGCAGTACTTC
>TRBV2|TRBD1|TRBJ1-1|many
CASSRQGMNTEAFF
TGTGCCAGCAGTCGACAGGGTATGAACACTGAAGCTTTCTTT
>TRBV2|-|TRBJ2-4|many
CASSVVKNIQYF
TGTGCCAGCAGTGTGGTCAAAAACATTCAGTACTTC
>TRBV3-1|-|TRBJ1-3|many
CASSQRGSGNTIYF
TGTGCCAGCAGCCAACGGGGTTCTGGAAACACCATATATTTT
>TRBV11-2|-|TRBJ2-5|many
CASSFYRGGQETQYF
TGTGCCAGCAGCTTTTACAGGGGAGGACAAGAGACCCAGTACTTC
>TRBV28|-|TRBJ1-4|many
CVSQRNEKLFF
TGTGTCTCACAGCGTAATGAAAAACTGTTTTTT
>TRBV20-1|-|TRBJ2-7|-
CSARHRTSYEQYF
TGCAGTGCTAGACACAGGACCTCCTACGAGCAGTACTTC
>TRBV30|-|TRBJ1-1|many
CAWSGEMNTEAFF
TGTGCCTGGTCAGGGGAAATGAACACTGAAGCTTTCTTT
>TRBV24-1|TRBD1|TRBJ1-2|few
CATSAKTSGQTIRGYTF
TGTGCCACCAGTGCGAAAACCTCGGGACAGACTATAAGAGGCTACACCTTC
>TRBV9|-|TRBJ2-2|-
CASSVGGDTGELFF
TGTGCCAGCAGCGTAGGGGGGGACACCGGGGAGCTGTTTTTT
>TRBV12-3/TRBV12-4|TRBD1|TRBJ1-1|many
CASSLGVQGVGTEAFF
TGTGCCAGCAGTTTAGGGGTACAGGGGGTGGGCACTGAAGCTTTCTTT
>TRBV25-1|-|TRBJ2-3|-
CASSESATTDTQYF
TGTGCCAGCAGTGAATCGGCTACCACAGATACGCAGTATTTT
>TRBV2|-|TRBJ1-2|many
CASSDGFINYGYTF
TGTGCCAGCAGTGACGGTTTTATTAACTATGGCTACACCTTC
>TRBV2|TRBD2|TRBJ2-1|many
CASSDPTRRREAYNEQFF
TGTGCCAGCAGTGACCCCACTCGTCGGCGGGAGGCTTACAATGAGCAGTTCTTC
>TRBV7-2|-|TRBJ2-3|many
CASSNGAPDTQYF
TGTGCCAGCAGCAACGGGGCCCCAGATACGCAGTATTTT
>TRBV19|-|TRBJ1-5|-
CASSLDTQLFWPQHF
TGTGCCAGTAGTCTGGACACCCAGCTCTTCTGGCCCCAGCATTTT
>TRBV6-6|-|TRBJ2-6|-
CASSYSIGQTGKSSGANVLTF
TGTGCCAGCAGTTACTCGATCGGGCAAACAGGGAAGTCTTCTGGGGCCAACGTCCTGACTTTC
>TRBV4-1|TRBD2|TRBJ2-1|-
CASSRILAGGYNEQFF
TGCGCCAGCAGCCGCATACTAGCGGGAGGGTACAATGAGCAGTTCTTC
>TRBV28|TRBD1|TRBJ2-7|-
CASSVSGTAGYEQYF
TGTGCCAGCAGTGTATCCGGGACAGCAGGCTACGAGCAGTACTTC
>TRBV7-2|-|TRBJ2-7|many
CASSLGGIEQYF
TGTGCCAGCAGCTTAGGGGGGATCGAGCAGTACTTC
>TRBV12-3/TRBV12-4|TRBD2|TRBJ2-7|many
CASSPPGLAGPYEQYF
TGTGCCAGCAGTCCCCCGGGACTAGCGGGTCCCTACGAGCAGTACTTC
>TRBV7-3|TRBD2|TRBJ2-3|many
CASSSGLVPDTQYF
TGTGCCAGCAGCTCAGGACTAGTCCCAGATACGCAGTATTTT
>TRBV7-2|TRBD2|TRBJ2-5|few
CASSLARLAGQETQYF
TGTGCCAGCAGCTTAGCGCGACTAGCGGGACAAGAGACCCAGTACTTC
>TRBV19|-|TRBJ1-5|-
CASGQQTNQPQHF
TGTGCCAGCGGGCAGCAGACCAATCAGCCCCAGCATTTT
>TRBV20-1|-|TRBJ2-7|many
CSAKLLGTRSSYEQYF
TGCAGTGCTAAACTACTAGGCACGAGAAGCTCCTACGAGCAGTACTTC
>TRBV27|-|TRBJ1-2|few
CASSSLDGEWDGYTF
TGTGCCAGCAGTTCGTTGGACGGAGAGTGGGATGGCTACACCTTC
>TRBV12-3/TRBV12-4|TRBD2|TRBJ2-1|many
CASSLMGLNLNEQFF
TGTGCCAGCAGTTTAATGGGACTAAACCTCAATGAGCAGTTCTTC
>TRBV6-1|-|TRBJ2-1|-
CASSPQHPGPNEQFF
TGTGCCAGCAGCCCCCAACACCCGGGCCCCAATGAGCAGTTCTTC
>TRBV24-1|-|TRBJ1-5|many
CATSDTGKGFQHF
TGTGCCACCAGTGATACGGGCAAAGGCTTCCAGCATTTT
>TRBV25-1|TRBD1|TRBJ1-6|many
CASSDGTAILYNSPLHF
TGTGCCAGCAGTGACGGGACAGCCATACTCTATAATTCACCCCTCCACTTT
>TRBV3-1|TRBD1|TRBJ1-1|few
CASSQGFAGGTEAFF
TGTGCCAGCAGCCAAGGTTTTGCAGGGGGGACTGAAGCTTTCTTT
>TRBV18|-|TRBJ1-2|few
CASSPGRDRDYGYTF
TGTGCCAGCTCACCCGGGAGGGACCGTGACTATGGCTACACCTTC
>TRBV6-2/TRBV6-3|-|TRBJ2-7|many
CASSSRAQRIHEQYF
TGTGCCAGCAGTTCCCGGGCCCAAAGAATCCACGAGCAGTACTTC
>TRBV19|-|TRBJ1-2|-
CASSKSTINYGYTF
TGTGCCAGTAGTAAGTCAACCATTAACTATGGCTACACCTTC
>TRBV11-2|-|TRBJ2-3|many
CASSPIYTDTQYF
TGTGCCAGCAGCCCAATATACACAGATACGCAGTATTTT
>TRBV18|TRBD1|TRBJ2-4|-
CASSPLSGQGGVRAKNIQYF
TGTGCCAGCTCACCACTGTCTGGACAGGGAGGAGTTCGAGCCAAAAACATTCAGTACTTC
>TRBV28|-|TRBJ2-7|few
CASSLMGPGEQYEQYF
TGTGCCAGCAGTTTAATGGGCCCAGGGGAGCAGTACGAGCAGTACTTC
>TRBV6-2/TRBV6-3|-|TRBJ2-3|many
CASSRDWTTDTQYF
TGTGCCAGCAGCAGGGACTGGACCACAGATACGCAGTATTTT